A selection of T cell receptor beta chains follows, all from one sample in a study of T cell responses to AZD1222 COVID-19 vaccine. The protocol was immunoSEQ multiplex PCR, while the TCRdb copy is restricted to in-frame clones and leaves out a portion. Of approximately 89,000 clones listed, about nine tenths are singletons. The sample here was peripheral blood, taken 28 days after the second AZD1222 dose. The receptors shown here come from an adult who received the AZD1222 COVID-19 vaccine. Each CDR3 is given with its conserved first and last residue. The order of the fields is clone size, D gene, J gene, V gene, CDR3 protein, CDR3 DNA. D genes are given only for firm matches. A clone size is listed for some rows: how often the clone was seen (once, few, many), or a class if it is expanded.

abundance: .
d_gene: TRBD1
j_gene: TRBJ1-3
v_gene: TRBV28
CDR3aa: CASLTGGSGNTIYF
CDR3nt: TGTGCCAGCCTCACAGGGGGCTCTGGAAACACCATATATTTT

abundance: .
d_gene: .
j_gene: TRBJ2-5
v_gene: TRBV18
CDR3aa: CASSPYRGDRFQETQYF
CDR3nt: TGTGCCAGCTCACCATACCGGGGGGACAGGTTCCAAGAGACCCAGTACTTC

abundance: .
d_gene: .
j_gene: TRBJ1-3
v_gene: TRBV5-5
CDR3aa: CASSLPGTGNTIYF
CDR3nt: TGTGCCAGCAGCCTTCCCGGGACAGGAAACACCATATATTTT

abundance: .
d_gene: .
j_gene: TRBJ2-2
v_gene: TRBV19
CDR3aa: CASGQPGKYTGELFF
CDR3nt: TGTGCCAGTGGGCAACCGGGAAAATACACCGGGGAGCTGTTTTTT

abundance: .
d_gene: .
j_gene: TRBJ2-5
v_gene: TRBV12-3/TRBV12-4
CDR3aa: CASSLMGETQYF
CDR3nt: TGTGCCAGCAGTTTAATGGGTGAGACCCAGTACTTC

abundance: .
d_gene: TRBD1
j_gene: TRBJ1-2
v_gene: TRBV11-3
CDR3aa: CASSTRQGPGYGYTF
CDR3nt: TGTGCCAGCAGCACCCGACAGGGCCCTGGCTATGGCTACACCTTC

abundance: .
d_gene: .
j_gene: TRBJ1-2
v_gene: TRBV18
CDR3aa: CASSLKQDWSGYTF
CDR3nt: TGTGCCAGCTCACTAAAACAGGATTGGTCTGGCTACACCTTC

abundance: .
d_gene: .
j_gene: TRBJ1-3
v_gene: TRBV28
CDR3aa: CASSLPGSGNTIYF
CDR3nt: TGTGCCAGCAGTTTACCCGGCTCTGGAAACACCATATATTTT

abundance: .
d_gene: .
j_gene: TRBJ1-3
v_gene: TRBV18
CDR3aa: CASSPPAAGISNTIYF
CDR3nt: TGTGCCAGCTCACCACCGGCGGCAGGGATCTCGAACACCATATATTTT

abundance: .
d_gene: .
j_gene: TRBJ2-2
v_gene: TRBV18
CDR3aa: CASSQTGTQNTGELFF
CDR3nt: TGTGCCAGCTCACAAACCGGGACACAGAACACCGGGGAGCTGTTTTTT

abundance: .
d_gene: TRBD1
j_gene: TRBJ1-1
v_gene: TRBV5-6
CDR3aa: CASSFGTGGRSTEAFF
CDR3nt: TGTGCCAGCAGCTTTGGGACAGGGGGCAGGAGCACTGAAGCTTTCTTT

abundance: .
d_gene: .
j_gene: TRBJ2-3
v_gene: TRBV19
CDR3aa: CASSNLRGGFGTDTQYF
CDR3nt: TGTGCCAGTAGTAACCTCAGGGGGGGATTCGGCACAGATACGCAGTATTTT

abundance: .
d_gene: TRBD1
j_gene: TRBJ2-2
v_gene: TRBV24-1
CDR3aa: CATSDPGQGNTGELFF
CDR3nt: TGTGCCACCAGTGACCCTGGACAGGGTAACACCGGGGAGCTGTTTTTT

abundance: .
d_gene: .
j_gene: TRBJ1-2
v_gene: TRBV6-5
CDR3aa: CASSYSPFYGYTF
CDR3nt: TGTGCCAGCAGTTACTCTCCATTTTATGGCTACACCTTC

abundance: .
d_gene: .
j_gene: TRBJ1-5
v_gene: TRBV7-6
CDR3aa: CASSSQPDSNQPQHF
CDR3nt: TGTGCCAGCAGTTCTCAGCCCGATAGCAATCAGCCCCAGCATTTT

abundance: once
d_gene: TRBD2
j_gene: TRBJ2-3
v_gene: TRBV6-5
CDR3aa: CASRRSGVSTDTQYF
CDR3nt: TGTGCCAGCAGGCGTAGCGGGGTGAGCACAGATACGCAGTATTTT

abundance: .
d_gene: .
j_gene: TRBJ2-1
v_gene: TRBV4-1
CDR3aa: CASSQDFGGDRNEQFF
CDR3nt: TGCGCCAGCAGCCAAGATTTTGGGGGTGATCGCAATGAGCAGTTCTTC

abundance: .
d_gene: .
j_gene: TRBJ1-4
v_gene: TRBV3-1/TRBV3-2
CDR3aa: CASSQAPNEKLFF
CDR3nt: TGTGCCAGCAGCCAAGCCCCGAATGAAAAACTGTTTTTT

abundance: once
d_gene: .
j_gene: TRBJ2-6
v_gene: TRBV20-1
CDR3aa: CSASRSPVSGANVLTF
CDR3nt: TGCAGTGCTAGTCGCTCTCCGGTCTCTGGGGCCAACGTCCTGACTTTC

abundance: .
d_gene: TRBD1
j_gene: TRBJ2-5
v_gene: TRBV28
CDR3aa: CASRSGQVEETQYF
CDR3nt: TGTGCCAGCAGATCGGGACAGGTCGAGGAGACCCAGTACTTC

abundance: .
d_gene: .
j_gene: TRBJ2-3
v_gene: TRBV12-3/TRBV12-4
CDR3aa: CASSLYNTDTQYF
CDR3nt: TGTGCCAGCAGTTTGTATAACACAGATACGCAGTATTTT

abundance: .
d_gene: .
j_gene: TRBJ2-7
v_gene: TRBV5-8
CDR3aa: CASSLVPRGLTYEQYF
CDR3nt: TGTGCCAGCAGCTTGGTACCCAGGGGACTCACCTACGAGCAGTACTTC

abundance: .
d_gene: .
j_gene: TRBJ1-5
v_gene: TRBV6-4
CDR3aa: CASSDSPGRQPQHF
CDR3nt: TGTGCCAGCAGTGACTCCCCGGGGCGACAGCCCCAGCATTTT

abundance: .
d_gene: TRBD1
j_gene: TRBJ2-3
v_gene: TRBV7-9
CDR3aa: CASSSGQGEGPDTQYF
CDR3nt: TGTGCCAGCAGCTCGGGACAGGGCGAGGGGCCGGATACGCAGTATTTT

abundance: .
d_gene: .
j_gene: TRBJ1-2
v_gene: TRBV2
CDR3aa: CASQRGSNGYTF
CDR3nt: TGTGCCAGCCAGAGGGGGTCAAATGGCTACACCTTC

abundance: .
d_gene: .
j_gene: TRBJ1-1
v_gene: TRBV10-3
CDR3aa: CAISESGTGSTEAFF
CDR3nt: TGTGCCATCAGTGAGTCGGGTACGGGGAGCACTGAAGCTTTCTTT

abundance: .
d_gene: .
j_gene: TRBJ1-2
v_gene: TRBV5-1
CDR3aa: CASSPSSPRDRGYTF
CDR3nt: TGCGCCAGCAGCCCCAGTTCCCCCAGGGATAGAGGCTACACCTTC

abundance: .
d_gene: TRBD1
j_gene: TRBJ1-3
v_gene: TRBV5-8
CDR3aa: CASSLGDRGGSGNTIYF
CDR3nt: TGTGCCAGCAGCTTGGGGGACAGGGGCGGCTCTGGAAACACCATATATTTT

abundance: once
d_gene: .
j_gene: TRBJ2-7
v_gene: TRBV12-2
CDR3aa: CASRLVRDKSYEQYF
CDR3nt: TGTGCAAGTCGCTTAGTCCGGGACAAATCCTACGAGCAGTACTTC

abundance: .
d_gene: .
j_gene: TRBJ2-3
v_gene: TRBV20-1
CDR3aa: CSASSFHAGTDTQYF
CDR3nt: TGCAGTGCTAGTTCTTTTCATGCGGGCACAGATACGCAGTATTTT

abundance: .
d_gene: TRBD1
j_gene: TRBJ1-2
v_gene: TRBV6-5
CDR3aa: CASSLDREGYGYTF
CDR3nt: TGTGCCAGCAGTTTGGACAGGGAGGGCTATGGCTACACCTTC

abundance: .
d_gene: .
j_gene: TRBJ1-5
v_gene: TRBV23-1
CDR3aa: CASSHILGPQPQHF
CDR3nt: TGCGCCAGCAGTCATATCCTAGGGCCTCAGCCCCAGCATTTT

abundance: few
d_gene: TRBD2
j_gene: TRBJ2-3
v_gene: TRBV4-2
CDR3aa: CASSQSPGGGGITDTQYF
CDR3nt: TGTGCCAGCAGCCAATCCCCTGGGGGGGGTGGAATCACAGATACGCAGTATTTT

abundance: once
d_gene: TRBD2
j_gene: TRBJ2-5
v_gene: TRBV7-3
CDR3aa: CASSKTSGGPTQYF
CDR3nt: TGTGCCAGCAGCAAGACTAGCGGGGGGCCGACCCAGTACTTC

abundance: .
d_gene: .
j_gene: TRBJ1-2
v_gene: TRBV7-2
CDR3aa: CASSLSEVLGYTF
CDR3nt: TGTGCCAGCAGCTTATCCGAGGTTTTGGGCTACACCTTC

abundance: .
d_gene: .
j_gene: TRBJ2-5
v_gene: TRBV10-3
CDR3aa: CAIAGPTRGETQYF
CDR3nt: TGTGCCATCGCAGGACCCACCCGTGGAGAGACCCAGTACTTC

abundance: .
d_gene: .
j_gene: TRBJ1-4
v_gene: TRBV23-1
CDR3aa: CASKNGVEGRETEKLFF
CDR3nt: TGCGCCAGCAAAAACGGAGTCGAGGGCAGGGAGACAGAAAAACTGTTTTTT

abundance: .
d_gene: TRBD1
j_gene: TRBJ1-3
v_gene: TRBV3-1/TRBV3-2
CDR3aa: CASSRTGVGNTIYF
CDR3nt: TGTGCCAGCAGCCGGACAGGGGTCGGAAACACCATATATTTT

abundance: .
d_gene: .
j_gene: TRBJ1-4
v_gene: TRBV5-1
CDR3aa: CASSLNGATNEKLFF
CDR3nt: TGCGCCAGCAGCTTGAATGGGGCAACTAATGAAAAACTGTTTTTT

abundance: once
d_gene: TRBD1
j_gene: TRBJ1-3
v_gene: TRBV10-3
CDR3aa: CATRGWAGNTIYF
CDR3nt: TGTGCCACCAGGGGGTGGGCTGGAAACACCATATATTTT

abundance: once
d_gene: .
j_gene: TRBJ2-7
v_gene: TRBV7-9
CDR3aa: CASRAGGSYEQYF
CDR3nt: TGTGCCAGCAGGGCCGGGGGTTCCTACGAGCAGTACTTC

abundance: .
d_gene: .
j_gene: TRBJ1-5
v_gene: TRBV7-9
CDR3aa: CASSLGQGQPQHF
CDR3nt: TGTGCCAGCAGCTTAGGCCAGGGCCAGCCCCAGCATTTT

abundance: once
d_gene: .
j_gene: TRBJ1-2
v_gene: TRBV20-1
CDR3aa: CSASGGGYTF
CDR3nt: TGCAGTGCTAGTGGGGGTGGCTACACCTTC

abundance: .
d_gene: .
j_gene: TRBJ2-7
v_gene: TRBV5-6
CDR3aa: CASSLGSGGYEQYF
CDR3nt: TGTGCCAGCAGCTTGGGATCAGGGGGGTACGAGCAGTACTTC

abundance: once
d_gene: .
j_gene: TRBJ1-1
v_gene: TRBV11-1
CDR3aa: CASRPDTAGGAFF
CDR3nt: TGTGCCAGCAGACCTGACACCGCCGGGGGGGCTTTCTTT

abundance: .
d_gene: .
j_gene: TRBJ1-1
v_gene: TRBV6-2/TRBV6-3
CDR3aa: CASSYSPGVTEAFF
CDR3nt: TGTGCCAGCAGTTACTCTCCGGGGGTCACTGAAGCTTTCTTT